A single sample is the source of the 17 T cell receptor beta chains below, sequenced in a study of blood T cell repertoires in COVID-19. Profiled with immunoSEQ multiplex PCR; TCRdb holds only in-frame clones, not every one. This sample yields under 450,000 clones, of which about 80% are seen a single time; approximately 1% belongs to the top ten. Sequenced input: peripheral blood. These receptors all come from a human donor with acute or convalescent COVID-19. The donor label of this sample is uncertain.

This clone has a handful of counts. Within the sample, other DNA sequences also encode this same CDR3. The genes are TRBV19 and TRBJ2-5, with TRBD2 as a possible D gene (6 bases). CDR1 is LNHDA, CDR2 SQIVND, per germline (reference sequence). The CDR3 sequence is 14 residues long. The V gene lost 3 bases and the J gene lost 1 base, with 9 bases spanning the gap. CDR3 sequence (DNA): TGTGCCAGTAGTATGCGGGGTCTCCAAGAGACCCAGTACTTC. It codes for CASSMRGLQETQYF.

This chain joins TRBV28 and TRBJ2-7, with 8 bases that match TRBD2. Germline V CDR1 and CDR2: MDHEN, SYDVKM. V gave up 5 bases and J gave up 0 bases; unmatched junction bases: 3. The CDR3 spans 14 residues. CDR3 DNA sequence: TGTGCCAGCAGTATAGCGGGAAACTCCTACGAGCAGTACTTC. It specifies CASSIAGNSYEQYF.

This clone was picked up a small number of times. The sample holds other DNA sequences that translate to the same CDR3. The chain has TRBV27 and TRBJ1-1; D not resolved. This CDR3 contains 15 residues. Germline CDR1 and CDR2: MNHEY and SMNVEV (reference sequence). V gave up 1 base and J gave up 4 bases, with 13 bases separating them. The CDR3, as DNA: TGTGCCAGCAGTTTATTTCCGGGGTCGGGCACTGAAGCTTTCTTT. It yields the protein CASSLFPGSGTEAFF.

The table lists this clone with many counts. The CDR3 nucleotides read TGTGCCAGCAGCCAATATTCTGGAGATAATGAAAAACTGTTTTTT. This gives the protein CASSQYSGDNEKLFF. J is TRBJ1-4 and V is TRBV3-1 (or the pseudogene TRBV3-2); D gene uncertain. Germline CDR1 and CDR2: LGHDT and YNNKEL (reference sequence). V was clipped by 2 bases and J by 4 bases, with 11 bases between them. This CDR3 has 15 amino acids.

The rearrangement links TRBV7-9 to TRBJ2-5, with 8 positions matching TRBD1. V dropped 5 bases and J dropped 1; count of bases not matched to a gene: 12. CDR1 and CDR2 (germline): SEHNR, FQNEAQ (reference sequence). CDR3 length: 17 residues. In DNA, the CDR3 is TGTGCCAGCAGCCGAGACCACGACAGGGGAATCCAAGAGACCCAGTACTTC. Protein: CASSRDHDRGIQETQYF.

The rearrangement links TRBV28 to TRBJ1-2; D is undetermined. V was pared by 8 bases and J by 4 bases, with 14 bases between. The CDR3 is 13 residues long. Germline-derived CDR1 and CDR2 are MDHEN and SYDVKM. The CDR3 DNA reads TGTGCCAGCTGCAATCGGGCGGGCTATGGCTACACCTTC. It encodes CASCNRAGYGYTF.

V usage is TRBV4-1 and J usage is TRBJ2-1; 7 bases line up with TRBD1. Germline values: CDR1 MGHRA, CDR2 YSYEKL. CDR3 length equals 17 residues. J lost 5 bases, V lost 0 bases, and 10 bases had no gene match. CDR3 nucleotides: TGCGCCAGCAGCCAAGACCCACCGGGACAGACTCACAATGAGCAGTTCTTC. It yields the protein CASSQDPPGQTHNEQFF.

This clone was counted a few times. The chain is built from TRBV28 and TRBJ1-4; D not resolved. Germline V gene sequence: CDR1 MDHEN, CDR2 SYDVKM. This CDR3 region has 11 residues. Trimming cost V 5 bases and J 4 bases, with 2 bases left between them. CDR3 in amino acids: CASSLNEKLFF. The CDR3 DNA sequence: TGTGCCAGCAGTCTTAATGAAAAACTGTTTTTT.

The rearrangement uses TRBV29-1 and TRBJ1-1; 8 nucleotides match TRBD1. Germline V gene lookup returns CDR1 SQVTM and CDR2 ANQGSEA. V dropped 5 bases and J dropped 7; count of bases not matched to a gene: 6. CDR3 size: 12 residues. The CDR3 sequence is CSVNRGFSEAFF. As DNA, the CDR3 is TGCAGCGTTAACAGGGGGTTCAGTGAAGCTTTCTTT.

The rearrangement uses TRBV18 and TRBJ1-3; 9 bases map to TRBD1. The CDR3 consists of 16 residues. Germline loops: CDR1 KGHSH, CDR2 LQKENI. V trimming: 8 bases; J trimming: 0 bases; junction bases outside the gene matches: 8. As DNA, the CDR3 is TGTGCCAGCACTACAGGGGGCACTTACTCTGGAAACACCATATATTTT. It translates to CASTTGGTYSGNTIYF.

The CDR3 DNA follows: TGTGCCAGTAGGACGGGTATCGGCTATAATTCACCCCTCCACTTT. Its translation: CASRTGIGYNSPLHF. This chain links TRBV19 with TRBJ1-6; D is unresolved. The V end lost 6 bases, the J end lost 3 bases, and 12 bases lay between the germline ends. CDR1 LNHDA and CDR2 SQIVND come from the germline V gene (reference sequence). This CDR3 contains 15 residues.

This clone was counted a few times. This sample also contains other DNA sequences that code for the same CDR3. The chain is built from TRBV3-1 (or the pseudogene TRBV3-2) and TRBJ1-2, with 8 bases that match TRBD1. V trimming: 4 bases; J trimming: 4 bases; junction bases outside the gene matches: 2. This CDR3 contains 13 residues. Germline V gene data show CDR1 as LGHDT and CDR2 as YNNKEL (reference sequence). As DNA, the CDR3 is TGTGCCAGCAGCCCAGGGGGCATCTATGGCTACACCTTC. Translating it yields CASSPGGIYGYTF.

V gene TRBV29-1 combines with J gene TRBJ1-1; D not resolved. The ends were cut back, 7 bases at V and 0 bases at J, with 12 bases in the middle. The CDR3 has 13 amino acids. Germline loops: CDR1 SQVTM, CDR2 ANQGSEA. The CDR3 DNA is TGCAGCGGACTAAAACCCATGAACACTGAAGCTTTCTTT. Translated, it gives CSGLKPMNTEAFF. The full variable domain, in which reference TRBV29-1 and TRBJ1-1 provide the parts outside the CDR3, is SAVISQKPSRDICQRGTSLTIQCQVDSQVTMMFWYRQQPGQSLTLIATANQGSEATYESGFVIDKFPISRPNLTFSTLTVSNMSPEDSSIYLCSGLKPMNTEAFFGQGTRLTVV.

The CDR3 DNA follows: TGTGCCTGGGGGCGGGGGTACAATGAGCAGTTCTTC. As protein: CAWGRGYNEQFF. J is TRBJ2-1 and V is TRBV30; 7 bases map to TRBD2. The junction had 2 bases not matched to a gene; V was cut back by 5 bases and J by 4 bases. Looked up from germline, CDR1 is GTSNPN and CDR2 is SVGIG (reference sequence). The CDR3 runs 12 residues.

As DNA, the CDR3 is TGTGCCAGCAGTTTATCAGGGACAACTAATGAAAAACTGTTTTTT. It codes for CASSLSGTTNEKLFF. The chain links TRBV6-5 to TRBJ1-4, with D tentatively TRBD1 (5 bases). Germline CDR1 is MNHEY and CDR2 is SVGAGI. The V and J ends lost 4 bases and 0 bases respectively, with 9 bases between them. The CDR3 extends over 15 amino acids.

The V gene is TRBV5-5, the J gene TRBJ2-3, with 7 bases fitting TRBD1. The trim removed 6 bases at V and 6 bases at J, leaving 13 bases unmatched. The CDR3 consists of 15 residues. In germline, CDR1 is SGHKS, CDR2 YYEKEE (reference sequence). The CDR3 reads CASTTQQGIGDTQYF. The CDR3 DNA follows: TGTGCCAGCACCACTCAACAGGGGATCGGGGATACGCAGTATTTT. The whole variable domain, remainder taken from reference TRBV5-5 and TRBJ2-3, is DAGVTQSPTHLIKTRGQQVTLRCSPISGHKSVSWYQQVLGQGPQFIFQYYEKEERGRGNFPDRFSARQFPNYSSELNVNALLLGDSALYLCASTTQQGIGDTQYFGPGTRLTVL.

V and J are TRBV27 and TRBJ2-3; no clear D. The V end lost 8 bases, the J end lost 5 bases, and 14 bases lay between the germline ends. The length of the CDR3 is 13 residues. Germline V gene lookup returns CDR1 MNHEY and CDR2 SMNVEV (reference sequence). CDR3 residues: CASSRPPGDTQYF. The CDR3 DNA reads TGTGCCAGCTCACGCCCCCCGGGAGATACGCAGTATTTT.